This TCR beta chain was observed in a study of blood T cell repertoires in COVID-19. Only in-frame clones appear in the TCRdb table, and some are missing; sequencing was by immunoSEQ multiplex PCR. This table holds under 500,000 clones, around 89% found once. The CDR3 loop spans 16 amino acids. In germline, CDR1 is SGHRS, CDR2 YFSETQ. Trimming cost V 0 bases and J 1 base, with 11 bases left between them. The rearrangement links TRBV5-1 to TRBJ2-1, with a possible D match to TRBD1 (6 bases). This TCR came from a young woman with acute or convalescent COVID-19. Input material: peripheral blood. DNA of the CDR3: TGCGCCAGCAGCTTGGATGTAGGGACATCCTACAATGAGCAGTTCTTC. It codes for CASSLDVGTSYNEQFF.